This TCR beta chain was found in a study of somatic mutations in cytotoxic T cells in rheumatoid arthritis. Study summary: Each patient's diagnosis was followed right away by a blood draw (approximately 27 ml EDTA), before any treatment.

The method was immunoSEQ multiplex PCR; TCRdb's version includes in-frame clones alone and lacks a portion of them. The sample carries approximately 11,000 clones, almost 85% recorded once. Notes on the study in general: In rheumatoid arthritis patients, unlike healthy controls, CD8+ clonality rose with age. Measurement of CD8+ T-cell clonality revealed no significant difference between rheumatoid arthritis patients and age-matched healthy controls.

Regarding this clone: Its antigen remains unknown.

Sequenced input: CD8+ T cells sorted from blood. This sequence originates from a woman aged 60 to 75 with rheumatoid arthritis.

CDR3 sequence: CASSQIQGRYEQYF. In DNA form, the CDR3 reads TGCGCCAGCAGCCAAATACAGGGTCGGTACGAGCAGTACTTC. The genes are TRBV4-1 and TRBJ2-7; D is perhaps TRBD1 (6 bases). Trimming shortened V by 2 bases and J by 4 bases, and 12 bases separated the two germline ends. Germline CDR1 and CDR2: MGHRA and YSYEKL. The CDR3 is 14 amino acids.